This T cell receptor beta chain was identified in a study of T cell repertoires in cytomegalovirus infection. Across the whole study: TCR beta signatures that were public indicated CMV infection and matching HLA type.

This clonotype was seen ten or more times. Its antigen is still unknown. Findings and limits, study-wide: Identification of carriers of CMV plus the relevant HLA was achieved through cumulative public TCR beta family frequency. Within the response measured ex vivo, HLA-C-restricted CMV-specific TCR beta clonotypes were dominant.

The CDR3 is 15 amino acids. V gave up 5 bases and J gave up 10 bases; unmatched junction bases: 6. From germline, CDR1 is KGHDR and CDR2 SFDVKD. TCRdb fed the reads into MiXCR, producing one record per CDR3 protein. The profile shows approximately 500,000 distinct CDR3 sequences, approximately 11% of them singletons. This receptor was identified in a human donor in good health (CMV status not recorded). Some clones in this sample may be carry-over from other donors' samples. The sequenced material came from PBMCs. This chain joins TRBV24-1 and TRBJ2-2; 13 nucleotides line up with TRBD2. In nucleotides, the CDR3 is TGTGCCACCAGTGGTCGGACTAGCGGGAGATTGGAGCTGTTTTTT. Translation gives CATSGRTSGRLELFF.